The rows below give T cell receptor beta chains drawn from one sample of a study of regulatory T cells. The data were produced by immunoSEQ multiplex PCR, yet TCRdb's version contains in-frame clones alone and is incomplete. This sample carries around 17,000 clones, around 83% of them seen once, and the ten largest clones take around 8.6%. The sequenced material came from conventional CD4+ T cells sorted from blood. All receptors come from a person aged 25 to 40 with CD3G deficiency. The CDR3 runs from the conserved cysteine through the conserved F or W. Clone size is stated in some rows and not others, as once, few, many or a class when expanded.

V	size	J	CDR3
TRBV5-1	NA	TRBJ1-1	CASSSGQGKIMNTEAFF
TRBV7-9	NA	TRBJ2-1	CASSPPERGDNYNEQFF
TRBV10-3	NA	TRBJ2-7	CAISAGGTYEQYF
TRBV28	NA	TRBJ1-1	CASKEGGEGEAFF
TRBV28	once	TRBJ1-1	CASRGGGPMNTEAFF
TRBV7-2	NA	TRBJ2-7	CASSFGAGVNEQYF
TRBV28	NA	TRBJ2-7	CASSRWTGGYEQYF
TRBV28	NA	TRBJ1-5	CASSTPTGGRVQPQHF
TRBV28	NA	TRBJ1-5	CASSVGGRNQPQHF
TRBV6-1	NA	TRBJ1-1	CASRAGTANTEAFF
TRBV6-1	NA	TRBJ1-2	CASSQVYGYTF
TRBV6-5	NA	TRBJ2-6	CASSYSGANVLTF
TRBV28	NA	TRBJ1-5	CASQKGGQGIQPQHF
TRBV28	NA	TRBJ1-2	CASSLYGDERYGYTF
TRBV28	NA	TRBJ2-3	CASSLSGRRSTDTQYF
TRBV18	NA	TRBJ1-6	CATQEGADSPLHF
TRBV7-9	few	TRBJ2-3	CASSSITDTQYF
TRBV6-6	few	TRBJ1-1	CASSYLRGRGTEAFF
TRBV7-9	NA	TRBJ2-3	CASSVGVQEDTQYF
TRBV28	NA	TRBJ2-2	CASSHDTGELFF
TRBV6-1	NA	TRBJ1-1	CASSAGRNTEAFF
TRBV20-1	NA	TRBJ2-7	CSPRQGHEQYF
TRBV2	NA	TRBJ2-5	CASSPRGAARQETQYF
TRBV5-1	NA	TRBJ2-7	CASSLGPALESSYEQYF
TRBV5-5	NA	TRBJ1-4	CASSLAYTATNEKLFF
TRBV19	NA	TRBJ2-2	CASSQEFSGSPGELFF
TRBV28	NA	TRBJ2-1	CASSSLKGQDEQFF
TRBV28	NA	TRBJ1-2	CASSMTVDGYTF
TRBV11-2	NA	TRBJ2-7	CASSLTGTTYEQYF
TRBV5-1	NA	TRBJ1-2	CASSFQGEANYGYTF
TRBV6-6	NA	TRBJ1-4	CASRGGSGPDEKLFF
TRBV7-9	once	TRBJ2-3	CASSLEGIRSTQYF
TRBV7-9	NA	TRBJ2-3	CASSLDGGQGTDTQYF
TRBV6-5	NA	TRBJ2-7	CASSRRQGYEQYF
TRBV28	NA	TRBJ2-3	CASSQGGLAGSDTQYF
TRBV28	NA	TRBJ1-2	CASRELRGDYGYTF
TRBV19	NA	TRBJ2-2	CASSFSQGIGELFF
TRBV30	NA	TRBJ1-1	CAWSRGGDGEAFF
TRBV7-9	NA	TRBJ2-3	CASRRTSTDTQYF
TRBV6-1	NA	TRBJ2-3	CASRAGQASTDTQYF
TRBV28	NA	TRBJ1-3	CASRLGPYSGNTIYF
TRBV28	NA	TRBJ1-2	CASSLASRGYGYTF
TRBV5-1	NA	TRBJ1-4	CASSLLGGPNEKLFF
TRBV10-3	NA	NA	CAISGDGAVDEQYF
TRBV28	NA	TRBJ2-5	CASSHYTGSQETQYF